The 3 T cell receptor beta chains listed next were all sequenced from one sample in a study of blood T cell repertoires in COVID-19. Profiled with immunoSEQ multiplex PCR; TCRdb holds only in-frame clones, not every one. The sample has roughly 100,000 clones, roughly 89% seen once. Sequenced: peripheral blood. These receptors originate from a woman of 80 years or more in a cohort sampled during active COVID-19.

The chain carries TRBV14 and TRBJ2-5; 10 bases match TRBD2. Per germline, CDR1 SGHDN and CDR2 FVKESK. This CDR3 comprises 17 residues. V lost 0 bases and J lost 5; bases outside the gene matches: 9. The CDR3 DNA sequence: TGTGCCAGCAGCCAAGATCGTCTAGCGGGAGCGGGTGAGACCCAGTACTTC. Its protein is CASSQDRLAGAGETQYF.

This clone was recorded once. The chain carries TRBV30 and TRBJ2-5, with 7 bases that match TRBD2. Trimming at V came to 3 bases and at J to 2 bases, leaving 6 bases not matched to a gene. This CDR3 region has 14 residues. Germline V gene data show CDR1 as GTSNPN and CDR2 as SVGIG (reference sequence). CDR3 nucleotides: TGTGCCTGGAGCCCCCTGGGGGGGCAAGAGACCCAGTACTTC. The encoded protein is CAWSPLGGQETQYF.

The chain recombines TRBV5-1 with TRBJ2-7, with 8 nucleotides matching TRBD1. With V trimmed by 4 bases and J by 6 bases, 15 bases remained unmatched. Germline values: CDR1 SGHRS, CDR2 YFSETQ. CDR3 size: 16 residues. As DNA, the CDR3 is TGCGCCAGCAGCCCCTACCGGCAGGGGGCAACAGGCGAGCAGTACTTC. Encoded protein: CASSPYRQGATGEQYF.